This T cell receptor (beta chain) is drawn from a study of blood T cell repertoires in COVID-19 (dated by TCRdb to about 2020). For context, the study as a whole: Samples from collaborators originated in the United States, Italy and Spain and spanned both the acute and convalescent phases of COVID-19. The material from the prospective study consisted of cDNA or gDNA derived from T cells, B-cell-depleted T cells, or PBMCs. Subjects who had been exposed to COVID-19, were actively infected with it, or had recovered from it provided the deeply sampled blood TCRbeta repertoires that made up the dataset. A freely available public database, intended as a resource for researchers studying the immune response to SARS-CoV-2, is where the repertoires were released. Samples came from the ongoing ImmuneRACE study (first 160 participants) plus 1,254 subjects from 6 global collaborators. A de-identified subject ID, COVID-19 status, age in years and sex were almost always included in the sample metadata. Where HLA class I and class II types were available, the types were taken from metadata supplied by the sample provider, not from assay-based typing.

Overall study results and their limits: The quantity of clinical and demographic metadata differed by source and by participant and was supplied without curation.

One collaborating source in Seattle enrolled patients during active infection and followed them longitudinally through the course of disease. The collaborating institutions used their own protocols to collect whole blood in K2EDTA tubes. For TCRbeta analysis, collaborators shipped samples as frozen whole blood, isolated PBMCs, or DNA extracted from either of those sample types. The junction shows trimming of 2 bases on V and 5 bases on J, plus 6 bases between the germline ends. From the cysteine up to the phenylalanine, the CDR3 has a length of 12 residues. Left in the record is the CDR3 DNA by itself, 36 bases read in frame from the first base. Reading the germline V gene (reference sequence) gives CDR1 SGHAT and CDR2 FQDESV. Regarding this clone: Its cognate antigen has yet to be identified. A clone one base away is much larger, so this may be a read error.

The immunoSEQ Assay, a bias-controlled multiplex PCR, was used to amplify TCRbeta CDR3 regions from genomic DNA. As for the original processing: The number of nucleated cells in each sample was estimated by amplification of reference gene primers within the assay. To quantify the absolute abundance of each unique TCRbeta CDR3 rearrangement, sequence reads were collapsed and filtered. For each sample, productive Simpson clonality was calculated as the square root of Simpson's diversity index across productive rearrangements. The immuneACCESS repertoire file appears here via TCRdb, limited to in-frame rearrangements. These files lack a portion of the clones; in checked studies, under half of the deficit traces to unresolved V genes, and the cause of the others is not known. V and J calls and clone size follow that table, whereas D and trimming were derived from the DNA. The sample table shows 220,000 or so clones, and around 86% are seen once. The ten top clones hold 10% to 13% of the sample.

The chain joins TRBV11-1 to TRBJ1-2; the best D guess is TRBD1, with 5 bases matching. The receptor's source is a woman aged 45 to 65 with COVID-19, enrolled during active disease. Sequences were obtained from peripheral blood. For the CDR3, the sequence is CASSLSGYGYTF. The nucleotides read TGTGCCAGCAGCTTATCAGGGTATGGCTACACCTTC.